This TCR beta chain was documented in a study of cytomegalovirus exposure and HLA in healthy donors. Study context: Of all 400 or so donors who were genotyped, 80% to 85% belonged to the Caucasian-associated ancestry cluster.

Trimming at V came to 0 bases and at J to 6 bases, leaving 12 bases not matched to a gene. The CDR3 sequence is 18 residues long. Germline V gene data show CDR1 as MGHRA and CDR2 as YSYEKL. Study-level points and caveats: In a later analysis, V- and J-gene trimming of beta chains associated with a DCLRE1C missense variant, replicated independently.

Regarding this clone: Its antigen is unknown.

PCR employed 60 Vbeta and 13 Jbeta primers. Assay used: immunoSEQ multiplex PCR; TCRdb lists only in-frame clones, some missing. The data show about 200,000 clones, 70% to 85% seen once. The rearrangement links TRBV4-1 to TRBJ2-7; 12 bases align to TRBD2. The sequencing sample was made of PBMCs. The clonotype originates from a man aged 50 or older in good health and CMV-seronegative. The CDR3 loop reads CASSQEWGQKLAGGEQYF. The DNA of the CDR3 is TGCGCCAGCAGCCAAGAGTGGGGACAGAAACTAGCGGGAGGCGAGCAGTACTTC.